Judged by abundance, the clone carrying this T cell receptor (beta chain) is hyperexpanded. Its antigen is not known. Multiplex PCR with BIOMED2 TRB-A/B primer pools amplified TRB rearrangements. TCRdb passed the multiplex PCR reads through MiXCR, listing each CDR3 protein once. The sample carries a few thousand distinct CDR3 sequences, about 25% recorded once. The data were taken from a study of T and B cells in COVID-19 patients. Study information: COVID-19 patients gave peripheral blood either during active infection or after recovery. Study observations and caveats: Clonality of TRB repertoires was high in active COVID-19; recovery brought above-healthy diversity and richness.

Blood genomic DNA input for TRB amplification was about 240-550 ng. Sequencing was done on a sample of blood. The receptor comes from a human donor with active COVID-19.

In DNA form, the CDR3 reads TGTGCCAGTAGTATTGAGCTAGCTGACAATCTGTTCTTC. It encodes CASSIELADNLFF. The chain links TRBV19 to TRBJ2-1; a possible D gene is TRBD2 (5 bases). CDR3 length equals 13 residues. Germline CDR1 and CDR2: LNHDA and SQIVND (reference sequence). The V and J ends lost 3 bases and 15 bases respectively, with 18 bases between them.